This T cell receptor beta chain was observed in a study of cytomegalovirus exposure and HLA in healthy donors. General study results and limits: Another analysis was done later, and it associated roughly 15,000 TCR beta sequences with HLA alleles at 0.05 false discovery rate. Previous analysis showed most TCR beta V segments were productive about 87% or about 30% of the time. Later genetic work tied a missense DCLRE1C variant to beta-chain V and J trimming.

Comments on this clone: What it binds is not known.

The PCR made use of 60 Vbeta and 13 Jbeta primers. Sequenced by immunoSEQ multiplex PCR; TCRdb stores in-frame clones only, minus some. The table has roughly 220,000 clones, 80% to 85% seen once. This CDR3 has 13 residues. The germline CDR1 and CDR2 sequences are SNHLY and FYNNEI. V shed 6 bases, J shed 10 bases, and the junction held 11 bases outside the gene matches. The receptor comes from a woman in her thirties or forties in good health and CMV-seronegative. The chain uses TRBV2 and TRBJ1-1, with 7 bases matching TRBD1. Sequencing input: PBMCs. DNA for the CDR3: TGTGCCAGCAGGGGCCCGGGAGGGGGCAGAGCTTTCTTT. Protein sequence: CASRGPGGGRAFF.